In its sample, the clone carrying this T cell receptor beta chain was seen once. The germline gives CDR1 SGHTA, CDR2 FQGNSA. J lost 6 bases, V lost 5 bases, and 10 bases had no gene match. The CDR3 is 16 amino acids. Clones were sequenced by immunoSEQ multiplex PCR, and TCRdb holds only the in-frame ones, with some missing. The sample includes under 250,000 clones, about 86% of them seen just once. The data were taken from a study of blood T cell repertoires in COVID-19. The chain is built from TRBV7-2 and TRBJ2-1; 10 positions agree with TRBD1. Source material: PBMCs or T cells enriched from blood (not recorded which). The TCR comes from a woman between 45 and 65 years old with acute COVID-19. Here the CDR3 DNA reads TGTGCCAGCAGCACGGGACAGGGGAGAAAGGCCAATGAGCAGTTCTTC. Translating it yields CASSTGQGRKANEQFF.